This section outlines one T cell receptor (beta chain) sequence together with its context. This entry is derived from a study of blood T cell repertoires in COVID-19. Across the study: Samples taken during acute and convalescent COVID-19 were collected in the United States, Italy and Spain. PBMCs, B-cell-depleted T cells, or T cells were the source of the cDNA or gDNA that made up the material.

CDR3 size: 15 residues. Unmatched junction bases numbered 6, after V lost 4 bases and J lost 4 bases. Looked up from germline, CDR1 is MGHRA and CDR2 is YSYEKL. Clones were sequenced by immunoSEQ multiplex PCR, and TCRdb holds only the in-frame ones, with some missing. The sample includes around 120,000 clones, roughly 80% of them seen just once. The chain carries TRBV4-1 and TRBJ2-1, with 8 bases matching TRBD2. This TCR derives from a middle-aged man with acute or convalescent COVID-19. The sequencing sample was made of peripheral blood. The CDR3 region has the DNA TGCGCCAGCAGCCCGATAGCGGGGATTTACAATGAGCAGTTCTTC. The encoded protein is CASSPIAGIYNEQFF.